The present T cell receptor (beta chain) was sequenced within a study of CD8+ T cells in alopecia areata. The trim removed 8 bases at V and 3 bases at J, leaving 13 bases unmatched. Germline V gene data show CDR1 as SQVTM and CDR2 as ANQGSEA. The CDR3 length is 14 residues. Patients with alopecia areata provided lesional scalp punch biopsies as well as peripheral blood. Study-wide results and limits: Scalp sample data also include resident alphabeta T cells from normal skin. Greater clonality was observed in lesional scalp samples, especially alopecia totalis/universalis, versus normal scalp.

Following RNA extraction, reverse transcription yielded cDNA that acted as the sequencing template. The assay was immunoSEQ multiplex PCR, and TCRdb's table has in-frame clones only and misses some. The sample gives some 170,000 clones, around 63% of which show up once; about 1.5% is in the top ten. With regard to this clone: The antigen remains unidentified.

The chain couples TRBV29-1 to TRBJ2-7; 7 positions agree with TRBD2. The sample was CD4+ T cells sorted from blood, taken at week 0. This receptor was obtained from a human donor with alopecia areata. The CDR3 reads CSFSQTAGYYEQYF. The DNA of the CDR3 is TGCAGCTTCAGCCAGACAGCGGGATACTACGAGCAGTACTTC.